The 18 T cell receptor beta chains in this list originate from one sample, sequenced in a study of blood T cell repertoires in COVID-19. Sequencing used immunoSEQ multiplex PCR; TCRdb keeps in-frame clones, though not all of them. The table has around 100,000 clones, approximately 84% seen once. The sequenced sample consisted of peripheral blood. The receptors shown here come from a man between 25 and 39 years old in a cohort sampled during active COVID-19.

The gene calls are TRBV9 and TRBJ2-1, with TRBD1 as a possible D gene (6 bases). V was pared by 0 bases and J by 4 bases, with 11 bases between. The CDR3 is 15 residues long. Germline assignment: CDR1 SGDLS and CDR2 YYNGEE. CDR3 nucleotides: TGTGCCAGCAGCGTAGCACAGGGAAGATACAATGAGCAGTTCTTC. Its translation: CASSVAQGRYNEQFF.

This clone was seen only once. The J gene is TRBJ1-1, the V gene TRBV6-6; 7 bases align to TRBD1. CDR3 length: 13 amino acids. From germline, CDR1 is MNHNY and CDR2 SVGAGI (reference sequence). The trim removed 7 bases at V and 8 bases at J, leaving 10 bases unmatched. The CDR3 reads CASNPQGRGEAFF. The CDR3, as DNA: TGTGCCAGCAACCCACAGGGGCGCGGAGAAGCTTTCTTT.

The V gene is TRBV5-8, the J gene TRBJ1-2; D is unresolved. This CDR3 is built from 13 residues. V shed 4 bases and J shed 4 bases, with 11 bases lying between them. CDR1 is SGHTS and CDR2 is YDEGEE in the germline V gene. This chain's CDR3 is CASSHGVAYGYTF. As DNA, the CDR3 is TGTGCCAGCAGCCACGGGGTTGCCTATGGCTACACCTTC.

The chain uses TRBV27 and TRBJ2-3, with 9 bases matching TRBD2. Germline assignment: CDR1 MNHEY and CDR2 SMNVEV (reference sequence). The V and J ends lost 5 bases and 4 bases, in that order; junction bases with no gene match: 7. The CDR3 has 15 amino acids. CDR3 coding DNA: TGTGCCAGCAGTCCTCATAGCGGGGGTGCAGATACGCAGTATTTT. Residues: CASSPHSGGADTQYF.

The chain has TRBV10-3 and TRBJ2-7; D is perhaps TRBD2 (6 bases). V was clipped by 7 bases and J by 5 bases, with 15 bases between them. The CDR3 contains 13 residues. Germline V gene sequence: CDR1 ENHRY, CDR2 SYGVKD. CDR3 nucleotides: TGTGCCATCAACCTGGGAGGAGGCGACGAGCAGTACTTC. Amino acid sequence: CAINLGGGDEQYF.

The chain combines TRBV4-2 with TRBJ2-3, with D maybe TRBD2 (7 bases). The CDR3 totals 15 residues. Trimming took off 3 bases at V and 3 bases at J, with 13 bases between the two ends. The germline gives CDR1 LGHNA, CDR2 YNFKEQ. This CDR3 reads CASSHRAGTTDTQYF. In DNA form, the CDR3 reads TGTGCCAGCAGCCACCGAGCGGGGACAACAGATACGCAGTATTTT.

The chain links TRBV7-2 to TRBJ1-6; D is undetermined. This CDR3 comprises 14 residues. Germline values: CDR1 SGHTA, CDR2 FQGNSA. V was clipped by 1 base and J by 5 bases, with 6 bases between them. CDR3 in amino acids: CASSLVSDNSPLHF. The CDR3 DNA reads as TGTGCCAGCAGCTTAGTTTCTGATAATTCACCCCTCCACTTT.

Concerning this clone itself: One end of the junction is discordant with germline, which a read error may explain. The gene calls are TRBV27 and TRBJ2-5; 10 bases line up with TRBD1. The CDR3 is 15 amino acids. The germline V gene encodes CDR1 MNHEY and CDR2 SMNVEV (reference sequence). CDR3 residues: CAGSPRQGAEVTQYF. The CDR3 DNA is TGTGCCGGCAGTCCCCGACAGGGGGCGGAGGTGACCCAGTACTTC.

V gene TRBV10-3 combines with J gene TRBJ2-3, with D maybe TRBD1 (6 bases). Germline assignment: CDR1 ENHRY and CDR2 SYGVKD. Trimming stripped 10 bases from V and 6 bases from J, with 20 bases between. The CDR3 is 14 amino acids. This CDR3 is CATNREGSSDTQYF. Written as DNA, the CDR3 is TGTGCCACCAACAGGGAAGGTTCCTCTGATACGCAGTATTTT.

The DNA of the CDR3 is TGTGCCAGCTCACTGGCGGGACGGGGAAACACTGAAGCTTTCTTT. This codes for CASSLAGRGNTEAFF. The J gene is TRBJ1-1, the V gene TRBV18, with D perhaps matching TRBD1 (5 bases). With 4 bases removed from V and 2 bases from J, the gap between germline ends came to 14 bases. CDR3 length: 15 residues. Germline lookup yields CDR1 KGHSH and CDR2 LQKENI.

V usage is TRBV19 and J usage is TRBJ1-2, with a tentative D call TRBD1 (6 bases). This CDR3 comprises 15 residues. Germline V lookup: CDR1 LNHDA, CDR2 SQIVND (reference sequence). Trimming took off 6 bases at V and 4 bases at J, with 18 bases between the two ends. CDR3 residues: CASSLDGQGTYGYTF. The CDR3 DNA sequence: TGTGCCAGTAGCCTTGACGGGCAGGGGACCTATGGCTACACCTTC.

The chain employs TRBV27 and TRBJ2-2; the match to TRBD1 covers 9 bases. V was clipped by 2 bases and J by 7 bases; unmatched bases: 5. CDR3 length: 15 amino acids. CDR1 and CDR2 (germline): MNHEY, SMNVEV (reference sequence). The DNA for the CDR3 is TGTGCCAGCAGTTTAAGGGACAGGGCGGGCGGGGAGCTGTTTTTT. As protein: CASSLRDRAGGELFF.

This clone appeared a few times. The chain has TRBV10-1 and TRBJ1-6; tentatively, D is TRBD1 (6 bases). CDR1 WNHNN and CDR2 SYGVQD come from the germline V gene (reference sequence). This CDR3 is built from 13 residues. Deletions cut 0 bases from V and 14 bases from J, with 11 bases between. The CDR3 nucleotides are TGCGCCAGCAGTGAGTCGGGGGCTTCGGCCCTCCACTTT. It translates to CASSESGASALHF.

This clone appeared a single time. The chain links TRBV7-3 to TRBJ2-7, with a weak D call TRBD2 (5 bases). This CDR3 is 18 amino acids long. Germline lookup yields CDR1 SGHTA and CDR2 FQGTGA. V gave up 1 base and J gave up 4 bases, with 23 bases separating them. DNA for the CDR3: TGTGCCAGCAGCTTAAAGGAGGCTATTATCCTTGAGGAGTACGAGCAGTACTTC. This gives the protein CASSLKEAIILEEYEQYF. Full variable domain (remainder filled in from reference TRBV7-3 and TRBJ2-7): GAGVSQTPSNKVTEKGKYVELRCDPISGHTALYWYRQSLGQGPEFLIYFQGTGAADDSGLPNDRFFAVRPEGSVSTLKIQRTERGDSAVYLCASSLKEAIILEEYEQYFGPGTRLTVT.

This chain links TRBV27 with TRBJ1-2; 7 nucleotides align to TRBD1. Germline loops: CDR1 MNHEY, CDR2 SMNVEV (reference sequence). This CDR3 region has 13 residues. J gave up 4 bases and V 2 bases, and 1 base lay outside the gene matches. The CDR3 DNA is TGTGCCAGCAGTTTAGGGACAGCCTATGGCTACACCTTC. It specifies CASSLGTAYGYTF.

The chain joins TRBV19 to TRBJ2-7, with 9 positions matching TRBD1. The junction had 4 bases not matched to a gene; V was cut back by 1 base and J by 3 bases. Germline CDR1 LNHDA, CDR2 SQIVND (reference sequence). The CDR3 spans 15 residues. In DNA, the CDR3 is TGTGCCAGTAGTATAGTGGGGACAGGGAGCTACGAGCAGTACTTC. Its protein product is CASSIVGTGSYEQYF.

This clone was seen just once. The CDR3: CASSQGDWPGETQYF. The CDR3 DNA sequence: TGCGCCAGCAGCCAAGGGGACTGGCCCGGGGAGACCCAGTACTTC. This chain links TRBV4-1 with TRBJ2-5; tentatively, D is TRBD2 (6 bases). V was trimmed by 1 base and J by 5 bases, leaving 14 bases between them. Germline V gives CDR1 MGHRA, CDR2 YSYEKL. The CDR3 contains 15 residues.

The rearrangement uses TRBV28 and TRBJ2-7; 7 nucleotides align to TRBD1. V trimming: 9 bases; J trimming: 3 bases; junction bases outside the gene matches: 17. The CDR3 has 16 residues. Germline CDR1 and CDR2: MDHEN and SYDVKM. As DNA, the CDR3 is TGTGCCAGTCAGCGACAGGGCGTTTGGGACCTCTACGAGCAGTACTTC. It codes for CASQRQGVWDLYEQYF.